The clone carrying this T cell receptor (beta chain) has just one count. Sequenced by immunoSEQ multiplex PCR; TCRdb stores in-frame clones only, minus some. This sample has about 59,000 clones; roughly 94% occur once, and the top ten carry about 2.6%. In germline, CDR1 is SGHTA, CDR2 FQGTGA. V was clipped by 5 bases and J by 0 bases, with 7 bases between them. The CDR3 contains 13 residues. This sample is part of a study of T cell changes during pregnancy in multiple sclerosis. The genes are TRBV7-3 and TRBJ1-1; D remains unclear. The source is a female donor with multiple sclerosis, enrolled in a pregnancy study. Sequences were derived from CD8+ T cells from peripheral blood mononuclear cells, sampled after pregnancy. The CDR3 protein is CASSAIMNTEAFF. CDR3 nucleotides: TGTGCCAGCAGCGCTATCATGAACACTGAAGCTTTCTTT.